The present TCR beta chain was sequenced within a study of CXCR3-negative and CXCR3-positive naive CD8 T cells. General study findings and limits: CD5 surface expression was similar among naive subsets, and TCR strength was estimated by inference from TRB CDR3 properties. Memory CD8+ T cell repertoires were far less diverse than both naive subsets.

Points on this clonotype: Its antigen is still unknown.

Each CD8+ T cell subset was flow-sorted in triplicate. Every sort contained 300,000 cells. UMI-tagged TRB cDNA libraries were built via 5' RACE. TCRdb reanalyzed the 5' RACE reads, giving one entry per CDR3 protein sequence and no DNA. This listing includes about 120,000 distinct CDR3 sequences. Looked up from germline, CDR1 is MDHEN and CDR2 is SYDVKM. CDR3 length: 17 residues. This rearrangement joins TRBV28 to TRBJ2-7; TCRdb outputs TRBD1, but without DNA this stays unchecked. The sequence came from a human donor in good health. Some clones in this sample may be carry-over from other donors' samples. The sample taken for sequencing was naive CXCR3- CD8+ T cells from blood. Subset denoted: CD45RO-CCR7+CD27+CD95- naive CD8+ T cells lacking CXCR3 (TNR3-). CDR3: CASSPITGSSHSYEQYF.